This TCR beta chain was documented in a study of T cells in Graves' hyperthyroidism and ophthalmopathy. Study-wide points: The blood repertoire included most of the expanded thyroid clonotypes above 0.001.

In its sample, this clonotype was seen many times. Its matching antigen is unknown. Authors of the study amplified TCR beta CDR3 regions from RNA transcripts. Carried out on the TCR CDR3, a first-round RT-PCR used the HTBI primer set. TCRdb processed the multiplex PCR reads anew with MiXCR; each CDR3 protein has one entry. The sample shows a few hundred thousand distinct CDR3 sequences, 17% of them seen only once. J gave up 5 bases and V 4 bases, and 11 bases lay outside the gene matches. CDR3 length: 16 amino acids. In germline, CDR1 is LGHNA, CDR2 YNFKEQ. Specimen: blood. The chain couples TRBV4-2 to TRBJ1-1, with TRBD1 matching 9 bases. The TCR was taken from a woman between 18 and 30 years old with Graves' ophthalmopathy. CDR3 region: CASSLGTGGIQTEAFF. Written as DNA, the CDR3 is TGTGCCAGCAGCCTGGGTACAGGGGGCATTCAGACTGAAGCTTTCTTT.